This TCR beta chain was recorded in a study of shared clonotypes between healthy human individuals. Findings of the study overall: As a rule, naive subsets had a larger estimated richness than memory subsets. Unshared clonotypes carried lower generation probabilities than those common to all four donors.

In the case of this clone: Its matching antigen is unknown.

The split of CD4+ cells yielded CD45RA+ naive and CD45RA-negative memory subsets. Deep level was the assay's run setting. The assay was immunoSEQ multiplex PCR, and TCRdb's table has in-frame clones only and misses some. The data hold under 2,500,000 clones, with about 94% observed a single time. Per the germline V gene, CDR1 is MNHNS and CDR2 is SASEGT. Deletions cut 0 bases from V and 7 bases from J, with 10 bases between. This CDR3 is 14 amino acids long. The sequencing sample was made of naive CD4+ T cells sorted from blood. Noted subset: CD45RA+ positively selected. The V gene is TRBV6-1, the J gene TRBJ2-1; weak D call: TRBD1 (5 bases). The clonotype was recovered from a man between 18 and 35 years old in good health. The CDR3 nucleotides read TGTGCCAGCAGTGAAGCGAGGCAGGGTAATGAGCAGTTCTTC. This gives the protein CASSEARQGNEQFF.